The 17 T cell receptor beta chains in this list originate from one sample, sequenced in a study of response to subunit inactivated influenza vaccine. One entry per CDR3 protein results from TCRdb running MiXCR on the RT-PCR reads. The table has around 710,000 distinct CDR3 sequences, over 11% seen once. This material consisted of PBMCs from blood, taken less than 15 days before vaccination. These receptors were obtained from a middle-aged man who received an inactivated influenza vaccine.

The table lists this clonotype with a count of one. This chain joins TRBV18 and TRBJ2-7; D perhaps matches TRBD2 (7 bases). The CDR3 extends over 13 amino acids. Trimming left V 6 bases short and J 5 bases short, with 14 bases between. Germline assignment: CDR1 KGHSH and CDR2 LQKENI. Here the CDR3 reads CASSRGGANEQYF. The DNA of the CDR3 is TGTGCCAGCTCCCGAGGGGGGGCCAACGAGCAGTACTTC.

This clonotype has just a few counts. The chain employs TRBV5-1 and TRBJ2-2, with TRBD1 identical over 8 bases. Germline CDR1 and CDR2: SGHRS and YFSETQ. V dropped 0 bases and J dropped 2; count of bases not matched to a gene: 6. The CDR3 is 17 residues long. DNA of the CDR3: TGCGCCAGCAGCTTGGGCGCGACAGGGGCCAACACCGGGGAGCTGTTTTTT. Translating gives CASSLGATGANTGELFF.

The chain carries TRBV24-1 and TRBJ2-1, with 9 bases aligning to TRBD1. The V gene's germline CDR1 is KGHDR and CDR2 SFDVKD. The CDR3 is 18 amino acids. V gave up 4 bases and J gave up 7 bases; unmatched junction bases: 16. CDR3 sequence reads: CATSDPGQGGTRANEQFF. CDR3 nucleotides: TGTGCCACCAGTGACCCGGGACAGGGAGGAACGAGAGCAAATGAGCAGTTCTTC.

This clonotype was recorded many times. The gene calls are TRBV11-1 and TRBJ2-3, with TRBD2 matching over 14 bases. V trimming: 2 bases; J trimming: 1 base; junction bases outside the gene matches: 11. CDR1 is SGHAT and CDR2 is FQDESV in the germline V gene (reference sequence). This CDR3 has 20 amino acids. The CDR3 loop reads CASSLRGGTSGGGRTDTQYF. The CDR3, as DNA: TGTGCCAGCAGCTTACGAGGTGGGACTAGCGGGGGAGGACGCACAGATACGCAGTATTTT.

This clonotype was observed a handful of times. V is TRBV20-1 and J is TRBJ2-1; D is unresolved. The germline CDR1 and CDR2 sequences are DFQATT and SNEGSKA (reference sequence). The CDR3 consists of 14 residues. V was trimmed by 0 bases and J by 8 bases, leaving 14 bases between them. In DNA form, the CDR3 reads TGCAGTGCTAGAGACTACCGACGCCCGGATGAGCAGTTCTTC. It is translated as CSARDYRRPDEQFF.

This clonotype was detected ten times or more. The chain is built from TRBV29-1 and TRBJ1-1; D gene ambiguous. The CDR3 consists of 12 residues. V was cut by 1 base and J by 11 bases, with 14 bases left in between. The germline V gene encodes CDR1 SQVTM and CDR2 ANQGSEA. In nucleotides, the CDR3 is TGCAGCGTTGAAGGGGATACCCCTGCCGCTTTCTTT. Encoded protein: CSVEGDTPAAFF. The variable domain in full, with the rest retrieved from reference TRBV29-1 and TRBJ1-1, is SAVISQKPSRDICQRGTSLTIQCQVDSQVTMMFWYRQQPGQSLTLIATANQGSEATYESGFVIDKFPISRPNLTFSTLTVSNMSPEDSSIYLCSVEGDTPAAFFGQGTRLTVV.

This clonotype was counted between two and nine times. The V call is TRBV7-2, the J call TRBJ1-2, with no clear D. Germline-derived CDR1 and CDR2 are SGHTA and FQGNSA. The CDR3 totals 13 residues. The V end lost 1 base, the J end lost 4 bases, and 7 bases lay between the germline ends. CDR3: CASSLERVYGYTF. CDR3 in DNA: TGTGCCAGCAGCTTAGAGCGGGTCTATGGCTACACCTTC.

This clonotype was counted only a few times. The chain carries TRBV5-1 and TRBJ2-5; perhaps D is TRBD1 or TRBD2 (5 bases each). V lost 2 bases to trimming and J lost 0 bases, with 14 bases between them. Germline CDR1 SGHRS, CDR2 YFSETQ. This CDR3 has 16 residues. DNA of the CDR3: TGCGCCAGCAGCTTCCGAGGGGTTATGTACCAAGAGACCCAGTACTTC. Protein sequence: CASSFRGVMYQETQYF.

The rearrangement uses TRBV20-1 and TRBJ2-1, with TRBD2 as a possible D gene (6 bases). CDR1 and CDR2 from the germline V gene are DFQATT and SNEGSKA (reference sequence). The ends were cut back, 0 bases at V and 4 bases at J, with 16 bases in the middle. There are 16 residues in the CDR3. The CDR3 bases are TGCAGTGCTAGAGATGTTAGGAGGGATCAATACAATGAGCAGTTCTTC. Translated: CSARDVRRDQYNEQFF.

The chain uses TRBV21-1 and TRBJ2-1; the D call TRBD2 from the table was never checked on the DNA. TRBV21-1 is a pseudogene segment. The CDR3 totals 18 residues. In nucleotides, the CDR3 is TGTGCCAGCAGCAAAGGTGACAGCAGACTAGCGGGAATTCGCGGGCAGTTCTTC. Translation: CASSKGDSRLAGIRGQFF.

This chain's CDR3 is CATSREIGGTGWLRRTYEQYF. Written as DNA, the CDR3 is TGTGCCACCAGCAGAGAGATAGGAGGGACAGGGTGGTTAAGAAGGACCTACGAGCAGTACTTC. The chain uses TRBV15 and TRBJ2-7, with TRBD1 matching 9 bases. V was pared by 0 bases and J by 2 bases, with 20 bases of the junction left unmatched. This CDR3 is 21 amino acids long. The germline V gene has CDR1 LNHNV and CDR2 YYDKDF (reference sequence). Variable domain in full (rest from reference TRBV15 and TRBJ2-7): DAMVIQNPRYQVTQFGKPVTLSCSQTLNHNVMYWYQQKSSQAPKLLFHYYDKDFNNEADTPDNFQSRRPNTSFCFLDIRSPGLGDTAMYLCATSREIGGTGWLRRTYEQYFGPGTRLTVT.

The sample holds a few counts of this clonotype. This chain links TRBV12-3 or TRBV12-4 with TRBJ2-3; D not certain. The CDR3 spans 14 residues. V was clipped by 3 bases and J by 3 bases, with 10 bases between them. CDR3 amino acids: CASSFEFRTDTQYF. The DNA for the CDR3 is TGTGCCAGCAGTTTTGAATTCAGAACAGATACGCAGTATTTT.

This clonotype appeared a few times. The rearrangement joins TRBV24-1 to TRBJ2-1; 7 nucleotides agree with TRBD1. J was trimmed by 0 bases and V by 3 bases; bases with no gene match: 4. Germline CDR1 KGHDR, CDR2 SFDVKD. The length of the CDR3 is 16 residues. CDR3 DNA: TGTGCCACCAGTGATCTGACAGGGAGCTCCTACAATGAGCAGTTCTTC. Translation gives CATSDLTGSSYNEQFF.

This clonotype was observed a few times. The chain uses TRBV5-1 and TRBJ2-1, with 11 bases that match TRBD2. Trimming at V came to 0 bases and at J to 9 bases, leaving 14 bases not matched to a gene. The germline V gene has CDR1 SGHRS and CDR2 YFSETQ. The CDR3 length is 18 residues. The CDR3 loop reads CASSLGPIGTSGEGEQFF. The CDR3 DNA reads TGCGCCAGCAGCTTGGGTCCGATAGGGACTAGCGGAGAGGGTGAGCAGTTCTTC.

At least ten counts were recorded for this clonotype. This rearrangement joins TRBV5-1 to TRBJ2-1; 10 positions agree with TRBD2. Germline V gives CDR1 SGHRS, CDR2 YFSETQ. This CDR3 is 16 amino acids long. V trimming: 3 bases; J trimming: 7 bases; junction bases outside the gene matches: 10. CDR3 in amino acids: CASSSLASGRRNEQFF. CDR3 DNA sequence: TGCGCCAGCAGCTCGCTTGCTAGCGGGAGAAGGAATGAGCAGTTCTTC.

This clonotype was picked up many times. This rearrangement joins TRBV12-3 or TRBV12-4 to TRBJ1-1; possibly TRBD1 for D (5 bases). This CDR3 is 14 amino acids long. V shed 5 bases and J shed 0 bases, with 10 bases lying between them. DNA of the CDR3: TGTGCCAGCAGTCAGGGAACCCTGAACACTGAAGCTTTCTTT. Translation gives CASSQGTLNTEAFF.

In its sample, this clonotype was seen a few times. This chain connects TRBV5-1 to TRBJ1-4, with 7 positions matching TRBD1. The CDR3 has 16 residues. Germline CDR1 is SGHRS and CDR2 is YFSETQ. V shed 3 bases and J 2 bases; nucleotides not matched to a gene: 7. CDR3 in amino acids: CASSSRDSFTNEKLFF. CDR3 nucleotides: TGCGCCAGCAGCTCCCGGGACAGCTTTACTAATGAAAAACTGTTTTTT.